Below, 10 T cell receptor beta chains from the same sample are listed, as sequenced in a study of cytomegalovirus exposure and HLA in healthy donors. Generated by immunoSEQ multiplex PCR, the TCRdb table keeps only in-frame clones and is missing some. The table lists fewer than 100,000 clones, around 90% of them singletons. Material for sequencing was PBMCs. The receptor set was obtained from a man in his thirties or forties in good health and CMV-seronegative.

The gene calls are TRBV7-9 and TRBJ1-1; 8 bases map to TRBD1. V gave up 5 bases and J gave up 11 bases; unmatched junction bases: 13. This CDR3 comprises 14 residues. Per the germline V gene, CDR1 is SEHNR and CDR2 is FQNEAQ (reference sequence). CDR3 residues: CASSPGQGVMGAFF. The CDR3 DNA follows: TGTGCCAGCAGCCCTGGACAGGGTGTGATGGGGGCTTTCTTT.

The chain couples TRBV4-2 to TRBJ2-7, with 8 nucleotides matching TRBD1. The CDR3 has 17 amino acids. Germline CDR1 and CDR2: LGHNA and YNFKEQ. Trimming cost V 1 base and J 4 bases; bases outside gene matches: 12. For the CDR3, the DNA is TGTGCCAGCAGCCAAGTTAATGCTGGGACAGGCACGTACGAGCAGTACTTC. Translated: CASSQVNAGTGTYEQYF.

This rearrangement joins TRBV28 to TRBJ2-5, with 7 bases matching TRBD1. V lost 2 bases and J lost 4; bases outside the gene matches: 7. Germline loops: CDR1 MDHEN, CDR2 SYDVKM. This CDR3 has 15 residues. This CDR3 reads CASSLGNRGSETQYF. Here the CDR3 DNA reads TGTGCCAGCAGTTTAGGTAACAGGGGCTCAGAGACCCAGTACTTC.

V and J are TRBV19 and TRBJ1-5, with D hard to call. Looked up from germline, CDR1 is LNHDA and CDR2 is SQIVND (reference sequence). The CDR3 has 12 residues. V lost 7 bases to trimming and J lost 4 bases, with 8 bases between them. CDR3 coding DNA: TGTGCCAGTACTCCCGGGAATCAGCCCCAGCATTTT. Translated, it gives CASTPGNQPQHF. Variable domain in full (rest from reference TRBV19 and TRBJ1-5): DGGITQSPKYLFRKEGQNVTLSCEQNLNHDAMYWYRQDPGQGLRLIYYSQIVNDFQKGDIAEGYSVSREKKESFPLTVTSAQKNPTAFYLCASTPGNQPQHFGDGTRLSIL.

The CDR3 reads CATSRAREPTYEQYF. DNA of the CDR3: TGTGCCACCAGCAGAGCTCGAGAGCCTACCTACGAGCAGTACTTC. This chain links TRBV15 with TRBJ2-7; no reliable D call. The V end lost 1 base, the J end lost 2 bases, and 12 bases lay between the germline ends. Germline CDR1 LNHNV, CDR2 YYDKDF (reference sequence). The length of the CDR3 is 15 residues.

The rearrangement links TRBV10-3 to TRBJ2-5, with D maybe TRBD1 (6 bases). Germline loops: CDR1 ENHRY, CDR2 SYGVKD. The CDR3 has 13 residues. Deletions cut 5 bases from V and 2 bases from J, with 9 bases between. The CDR3 reads CAISRDKQETQYF. In nucleotides, the CDR3 is TGTGCCATCAGTAGGGACAAACAAGAGACCCAGTACTTC.

V is TRBV6-4 and J is TRBJ2-3, with 8 bases lining up with TRBD2. The CDR3 covers 14 residues. In germline, CDR1 is MRHNA, CDR2 SNTAGT. J was trimmed by 4 bases and V by 5 bases; bases with no gene match: 5. CDR3 sequence reads: CASSQTSVSDTQYF. For the CDR3, the DNA is TGTGCCAGCAGTCAGACTAGCGTGTCAGATACGCAGTATTTT.

This clone has a single count. The genes are TRBV7-9 and TRBJ2-5; 9 bases line up with TRBD1. The CDR3 contains 14 residues. Trimming removed 5 bases from V and 3 bases from J; junction bases left unmatched: 4. Germline CDR1 SEHNR, CDR2 FQNEAQ (reference sequence). The CDR3 reads CASSHWTGEETQYF. The CDR3 DNA follows: TGTGCCAGCAGCCACTGGACAGGGGAAGAGACCCAGTACTTC. Full variable domain (missing parts from reference TRBV7-9 and TRBJ2-5): DTGVSQNPRHKITKRGQNVTFRCDPISEHNRLYWYRQTLGQGPEFLTYFQNEAQLEKSRLLSDRFSAERPKGSFSTLEIQRTEQGDSAMYLCASSHWTGEETQYFGPGTRLLVL.

The chain is built from TRBV7-6 and TRBJ2-1; TRBD2 matches at 12 bases. The CDR3 loop spans 18 amino acids. Unmatched junction bases numbered 4, after V lost 1 base and J lost 0 bases. Germline V gene sequence: CDR1 SGHVS, CDR2 FNYEAQ. The chain's CDR3 is CASSLGTSGASSYNEQFF. For the CDR3, the DNA is TGTGCCAGCAGCTTAGGGACTAGCGGGGCGAGCTCCTACAATGAGCAGTTCTTC.

V usage is TRBV5-6 and J usage is TRBJ2-5; 9 bases agree with TRBD1. CDR1 is SGHDT and CDR2 is YYEEEE in the germline V gene. This CDR3 has 16 residues. With 4 bases clipped from V and 5 bases from J, the junction kept 12 bases outside the gene matches. The CDR3 DNA follows: TGTGCCAGCAGCATCGACAGGGGGATGGAGGGGGAGACCCAGTACTTC. Its translation is CASSIDRGMEGETQYF.